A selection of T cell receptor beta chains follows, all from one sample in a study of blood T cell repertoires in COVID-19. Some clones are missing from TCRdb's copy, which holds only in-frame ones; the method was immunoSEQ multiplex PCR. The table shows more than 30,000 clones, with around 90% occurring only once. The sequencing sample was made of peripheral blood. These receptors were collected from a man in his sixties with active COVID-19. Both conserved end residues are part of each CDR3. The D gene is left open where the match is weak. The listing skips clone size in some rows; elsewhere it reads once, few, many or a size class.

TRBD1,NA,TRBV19,CASSQDRGGTEAFF
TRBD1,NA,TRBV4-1,CASSQVRQGLRGYTF
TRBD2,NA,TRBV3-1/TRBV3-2,CASSLMVAGGAKAGELFF
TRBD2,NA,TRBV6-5,CASSYSMASGGNEQFF
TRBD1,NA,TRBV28,CASNPGQSLNTIYF
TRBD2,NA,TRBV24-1,CATSDPGLANTGELFF
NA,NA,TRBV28,CASPRGRGAGANVLTF
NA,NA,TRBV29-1,CSGLDTYEQYF
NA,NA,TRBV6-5,CASSYDRSLTNEKLFF
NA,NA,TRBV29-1,CSVEDPKGVYEQFF
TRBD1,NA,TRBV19,CASKPWDRENTEAFF
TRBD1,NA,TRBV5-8,CASSRQGSHYGYTF
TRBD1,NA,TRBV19,CASSQTTGYQPQHF
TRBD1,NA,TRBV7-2,CASSRNRGDTEAFF
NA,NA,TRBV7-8,CASSLVRGWDTDTQYF
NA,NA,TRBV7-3,CASSLDLARNEQYF
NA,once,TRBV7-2,CASSVALSYEQYF
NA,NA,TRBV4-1,CASREDGGYPGTEAFF
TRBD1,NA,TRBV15,CATSRSTTGDMANEQFF
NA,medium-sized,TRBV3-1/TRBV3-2,CASSTGDSNQPQHF
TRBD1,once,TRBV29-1,CSVGTEQTYGYTF
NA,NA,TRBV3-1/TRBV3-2,CASSPRGGEETQYF
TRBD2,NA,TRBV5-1,CASSLVTSGGPEETQYF
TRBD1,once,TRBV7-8,CASSLSGQVGTGANVLTF
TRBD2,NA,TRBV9,CASSAGTTLFGELFF
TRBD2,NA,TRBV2,CASSEGGGAYEQYF
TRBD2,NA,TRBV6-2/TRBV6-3,CASSYAGVPSYNEQFF
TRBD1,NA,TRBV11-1,CASSIQTGGMNTEAFF
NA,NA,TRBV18,CASSPRGGKETQYF
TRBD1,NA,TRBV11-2,CASSVDRDTEAFF
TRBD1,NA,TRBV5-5,CASSLPGTGITYEQYF
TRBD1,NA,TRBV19,CASRTGKNTGELFF
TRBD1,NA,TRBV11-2,CASSWGQGLTGYTF
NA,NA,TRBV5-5,CASSPFTENQPQHF
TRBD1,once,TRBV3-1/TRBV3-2,CASSPGDSSNYGYTF
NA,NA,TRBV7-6,CASSLEAGGQVNEQFF
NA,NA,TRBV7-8,CASSFLRTVLRNTIYF
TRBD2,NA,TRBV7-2,CASSFPEREDSYEQYF
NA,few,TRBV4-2,CASSQEAVYSNQPQHF
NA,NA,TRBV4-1,CASSQEPPPGFRNEQFF
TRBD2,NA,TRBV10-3,CAISGLAGGGEQYF
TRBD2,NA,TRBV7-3,CASSLLAGEYNEQFF
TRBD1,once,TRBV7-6,CASSLPGTGAKSSMGEQFF
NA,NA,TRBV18,CASSPQQGDNEKLFF
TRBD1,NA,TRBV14,CASSRWDRGLEKLFF